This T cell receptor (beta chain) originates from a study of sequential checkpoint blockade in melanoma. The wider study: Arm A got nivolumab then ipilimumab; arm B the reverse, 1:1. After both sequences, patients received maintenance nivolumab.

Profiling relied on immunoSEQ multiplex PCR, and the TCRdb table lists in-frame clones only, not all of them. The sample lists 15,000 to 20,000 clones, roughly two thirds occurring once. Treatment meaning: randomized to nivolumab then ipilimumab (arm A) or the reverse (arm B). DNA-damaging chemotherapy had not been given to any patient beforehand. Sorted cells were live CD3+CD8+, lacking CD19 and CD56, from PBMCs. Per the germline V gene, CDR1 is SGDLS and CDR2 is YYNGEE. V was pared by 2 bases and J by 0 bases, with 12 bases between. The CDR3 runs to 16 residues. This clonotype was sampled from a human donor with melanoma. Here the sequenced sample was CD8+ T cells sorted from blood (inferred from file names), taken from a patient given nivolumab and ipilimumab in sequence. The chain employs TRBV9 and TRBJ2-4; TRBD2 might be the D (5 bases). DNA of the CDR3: TGTGCCAGCAGCGTTTCAGGAGGTTTAGCCAAAAACATTCAGTACTTC. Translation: CASSVSGGLAKNIQYF.